This is a list of T cell receptor beta chains from one sample in a study of T cell responses to AZD1222 COVID-19 vaccine. The assay was immunoSEQ multiplex PCR, and TCRdb's table has in-frame clones only and misses some. The data contain some 100,000 clones, roughly 91% of them singletons. This material consisted of peripheral blood, taken on day 0 of AZD1222 vaccination. The receptors derive from an adult in good health. Each CDR3 is given with its conserved first and last residue.

CDR3,V
CASSLYDNEQFF,TRBV5-6
CSVDPGQGLQTQYF,TRBV29-1
CASRPGTLNTGELFF,TRBV5-8
CASSLEGVGAFF,TRBV5-1
CASSAVGSGNTIYF,TRBV7-9
CASSPQGALAAEQYF,TRBV18
CASSLPGTGLETQYF,TRBV11-2
CASSNLPGPMGYTF,TRBV5-5
CSVASGPLEETQYF,TRBV29-1
CASSSDPSSNEQFF,TRBV7-3
CASTRDSNQPQHF,TRBV6-6
CASSYSQGNNEQFF,TRBV6-6
CASSAGRSPPSYEQYF,TRBV3-1/TRBV3-2
CASSQGEEETQYF,TRBV4-1
CASNPRDRETQYF,TRBV6-5
CASSLGAGVDYGYTF,TRBV5-1
CASSEKGWGNQPQHF,TRBV6-4
CASSLFGRANQPQHF,TRBV5-6
CASSFARQETQYF,TRBV5-1
CASRVGGSGETQYF,TRBV19